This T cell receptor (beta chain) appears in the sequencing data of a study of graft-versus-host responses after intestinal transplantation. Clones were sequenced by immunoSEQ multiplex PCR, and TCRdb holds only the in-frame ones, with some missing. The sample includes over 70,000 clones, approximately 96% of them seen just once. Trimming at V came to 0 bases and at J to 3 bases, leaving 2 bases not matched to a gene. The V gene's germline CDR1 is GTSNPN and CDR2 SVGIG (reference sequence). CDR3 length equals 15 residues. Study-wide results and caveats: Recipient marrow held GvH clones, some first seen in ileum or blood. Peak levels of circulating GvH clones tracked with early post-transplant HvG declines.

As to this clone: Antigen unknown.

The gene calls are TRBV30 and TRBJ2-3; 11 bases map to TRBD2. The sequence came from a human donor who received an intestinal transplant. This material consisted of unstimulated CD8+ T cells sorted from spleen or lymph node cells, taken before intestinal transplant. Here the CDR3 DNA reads TGTGCCTGGAGTGTACTAGCGGGAGATACAGATACGCAGTATTTT. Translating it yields CAWSVLAGDTDTQYF.